Presented here are 12 T cell receptor beta chains from one specimen sequenced in a study of blood T cell repertoires in COVID-19 (dated by TCRdb to about 2020). The library relied on the immunoSEQ multiplex PCR assay. TCRdb holds this immuneACCESS table with in-frame rearrangements only. Some clones are missing; in checked studies, unresolved V genes explain under half, and the rest has no known cause. This sample is represented by approximately 220,000 clones; roughly 89% of them were singletons. The ten largest account for roughly 2.6% of the sample. What was sequenced was PBMCs or T cells enriched from blood (not recorded which). The receptors here all came from a woman aged 25 to 39 with acute COVID-19.

This chain joins TRBV23-1 and TRBJ1-6; possible D gene TRBD1, 6 bases. TRBV23-1 is designated an ORF whose function remains uncertain. V was cut by 5 bases and J by 7 bases, with 21 bases left in between. The CDR3 length is 17 residues. CDR3 sequence: CASSSGWQGIANSPLHF. The CDR3 DNA follows: TGCGCCAGCAGTTCGGGTTGGCAGGGGATAGCGAATTCACCCCTCCACTTT.

The chain employs TRBV12-5 and TRBJ2-3, with D possibly TRBD2 on 5 matching bases. Deletions cut 5 bases from V and 2 bases from J, with 14 bases between. The CDR3 covers 15 residues. Germline V CDR1 and CDR2: LGHNT, FRNRAP. Here the CDR3 reads CASGQRLAYTDTQYF. The CDR3 nucleotides are TGTGCTAGTGGTCAACGCCTAGCATACACAGATACGCAGTATTTT.

V is TRBV5-1 and J is TRBJ2-7; possible D gene TRBD2, 6 bases. This CDR3 is 14 amino acids long. Trimming stripped 4 bases from V and 1 base from J, with 12 bases between. CDR1 SGHRS and CDR2 YFSETQ come from the germline V gene. CDR3 bases: TGCGCCAGCAGCGTCCGGGACTTATCCTACGAGCAGTACTTC. Translating gives CASSVRDLSYEQYF.

This clone was observed a few times. V usage is TRBV18 and J usage is TRBJ2-5; perhaps TRBD2 as D (6 bases). The CDR3 is 12 residues long. V was trimmed by 3 bases and J by 5 bases, leaving 7 bases between them. CDR1 KGHSH and CDR2 LQKENI come from the germline V gene. Here the CDR3 reads CASSPGRETQYF. In nucleotides, the CDR3 is TGTGCCAGCTCACCGGGGAGGGAGACCCAGTACTTC. Variable domain in full (rest from reference TRBV18 and TRBJ2-5): NAGVMQNPRHLVRRRGQEARLRCSPMKGHSHVYWYRQLPEEGLKFMVYLQKENIIDESGMPKERFSAEFPKEGPSILRIQQVVRGDSAAYFCASSPGRETQYFGPGTRLLVL.

The chain uses TRBV6-5 and TRBJ2-1, with TRBD1 matching over 9 bases. CDR3 length: 16 residues. V trimming: 4 bases; J trimming: 4 bases; junction bases outside the gene matches: 8. Germline-derived CDR1 and CDR2 are MNHEY and SVGAGI. The CDR3 DNA is TGTGCCAGCAGTTCATTTCCGGGACAGGGATACAATGAGCAGTTCTTC. Its translation: CASSSFPGQGYNEQFF.

This clone was seen once. V usage is TRBV19 and J usage is TRBJ1-6; 7 bases line up with TRBD1. The length of the CDR3 is 14 residues. The J segment lost 8 bases and the V segment lost 5 bases, leaving 6 bases of the junction unmatched. Germline CDR1 reads LNHDA; CDR2 reads SQIVND (reference sequence). The CDR3 loop reads CASSANRGHSPLHF. The CDR3 bases are TGTGCCAGTAGTGCTAACAGGGGACATTCACCCCTCCACTTT.

V is TRBV5-8 and J is TRBJ1-5; unclear D gene. The germline V gene encodes CDR1 SGHTS and CDR2 YDEGEE. This CDR3 region has 13 residues. Trimming took 0 bases from V and 4 from J, leaving 5 bases between them. The CDR3 reads CASSLVPNQPQHF. CDR3 DNA: TGTGCCAGCAGCTTGGTCCCAAATCAGCCCCAGCATTTT.

The table lists this clone with a few counts. This chain joins TRBV25-1 and TRBJ1-1, with a possible D match to TRBD1 (5 bases). This CDR3 contains 13 residues. Germline CDR1 and CDR2: MGHDK and SYGVNS. Trimming took 1 base from V and 14 from J, leaving 17 bases between them. CDR3: CASSEWGDGDSFF. CDR3 nucleotide sequence: TGTGCCAGCAGTGAATGGGGGGACGGAGACTCCTTCTTT. The full variable domain, completed using reference TRBV25-1 and TRBJ1-1, is EADIYQTPRYLVIGTGKKITLECSQTMGHDKMYWYQQDPGMELHLIHYSYGVNSTEKGDLSSESTVSRIRTEHFPLTLESARPSHTSQYLCASSEWGDGDSFFGQGTRLTVV.

The V call is TRBV3-1 (or the pseudogene TRBV3-2), the J call TRBJ1-2; 8 bases are a match to TRBD1. In germline, CDR1 is LGHDT, CDR2 YNNKEL (reference sequence). J was trimmed by 5 bases and V by 4 bases; bases with no gene match: 6. CDR3 length: 14 residues. The CDR3 DNA is TGTGCCAGCAGCCCGGCGGACAGGGCGTATGGCTACACCTTC. Protein sequence: CASSPADRAYGYTF.

This chain connects TRBV7-2 to TRBJ1-4, with TRBD1 as a possible D gene (5 bases). Per germline, CDR1 SGHTA and CDR2 FQGNSA. The CDR3 covers 14 residues. Trimming stripped 5 bases from V and 8 bases from J, with 15 bases between. The DNA for the CDR3 is TGTGCCAGCAGCCAGTCGGGGGGAGGAGAAAAACTGTTTTTT. It specifies CASSQSGGGEKLFF.

The chain's CDR3 is CASSHRADQPQHF. The CDR3 region has the DNA TGTGCCAGCAGCCACAGGGCAGATCAGCCCCAGCATTTT. The chain recombines TRBV27 with TRBJ1-5, with D tentatively TRBD1 (6 bases). This CDR3 contains 13 residues. Trimming stripped 6 bases from V and 5 bases from J, with 11 bases between. Germline V gives CDR1 MNHEY, CDR2 SMNVEV (reference sequence).

The chain has TRBV7-9 and TRBJ1-1; D perhaps matches TRBD1 (5 bases). Germline V CDR1 and CDR2: SEHNR, FQNEAQ (reference sequence). Trimming took 5 bases from V and 6 from J, leaving 16 bases between them. The CDR3 runs 14 residues. CDR3 in amino acids: CASSRPTLGAEAFF. CDR3 bases: TGTGCCAGCAGCCGCCCCACCTTAGGGGCTGAAGCTTTCTTT.